This T cell receptor beta chain is from a study of cytomegalovirus exposure and HLA in healthy donors. Study-wide points: Some V segments (TRBV6-2 and TRBV6-3 among them) were excluded as indistinguishable.

PCR employed 60 Vbeta and 13 Jbeta primers. Repertoires were generated with immunoSEQ multiplex PCR, while TCRdb's copy carries only in-frame clones and drops some. The sample lists hundreds of thousands of clones, under 70% occurring once. Trimming cost V 5 bases and J 5 bases, with 12 bases left between them. This CDR3 has 13 residues. CDR1 and CDR2 (germline): PRHDT, FYEKMQ (reference sequence). Regarding this clone: The antigen remains unidentified.

The rearrangement joins TRBV13 to TRBJ2-5; TRBD2 is a possible D gene (5 bases). The origin of this receptor is a man aged 40-49 years in good health and CMV-seropositive. The sample consisted of PBMCs. Here the CDR3 DNA reads TGTGCCAGCAGCCAAGACCCGGGGGAGACCCAGTACTTC. It translates to CASSQDPGETQYF.